This T cell receptor (beta chain) was profiled in a study of T cells in Graves' hyperthyroidism and ophthalmopathy. V shed 6 bases and J shed 4 bases, with 9 bases lying between them. In germline, CDR1 is SEHNR, CDR2 FQNEAQ (reference sequence). CDR3 length: 13 amino acids. RNA transcripts were the template for amplifying TCR beta CDR3 regions. First-round RT-PCR targeting the TCR CDR3 was performed with the HTBI primer set. TCRdb fed the multiplex PCR reads into MiXCR, producing one record per CDR3 protein. The sample has 480,000 or so distinct CDR3 sequences, approximately 49% seen once; the top ten hold 35% to 50%. The sample holds many counts of this clonotype. Patients with uncontrolled infections, other autoimmune diseases, pregnancy or lactation were excluded. In making diagnoses, clinical symptoms, serum thyroxine and TRAb, thyroid ultrasound and orbital computed tomography were all used.

V is TRBV7-9 and J is TRBJ2-2, with D possibly being TRBD2 (6 bases). This receptor was taken from an adult woman with Graves' disease, either hyperthyroidism or ophthalmopathy (not recorded which). Sample: peripheral blood or thyroid tissue (not recorded which). The CDR3 nucleotides read TGTGCCAGCAGTGGAGGGTCCACCGGGGAGCTGTTTTTT. Translating gives CASSGGSTGELFF. Variable domain in full (rest from reference TRBV7-9 and TRBJ2-2): DTGVSQNPRHKITKRGQNVTFRCDPISEHNRLYWYRQTLGQGPEFLTYFQNEAQLEKSRLLSDRFSAERPKGSFSTLEIQRTEQGDSAMYLCASSGGSTGELFFGEGSRLTVL.